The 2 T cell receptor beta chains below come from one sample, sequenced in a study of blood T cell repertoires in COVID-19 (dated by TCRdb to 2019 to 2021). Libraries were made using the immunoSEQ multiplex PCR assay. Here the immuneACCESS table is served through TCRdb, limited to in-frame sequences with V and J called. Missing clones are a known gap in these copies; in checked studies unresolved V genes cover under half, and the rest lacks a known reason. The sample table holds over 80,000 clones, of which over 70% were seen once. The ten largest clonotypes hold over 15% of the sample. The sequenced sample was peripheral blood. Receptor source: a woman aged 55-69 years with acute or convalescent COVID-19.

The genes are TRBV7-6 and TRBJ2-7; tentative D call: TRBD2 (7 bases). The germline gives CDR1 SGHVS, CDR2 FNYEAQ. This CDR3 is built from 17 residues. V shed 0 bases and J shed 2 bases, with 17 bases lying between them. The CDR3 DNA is TGTGCCAGCAGCTTAGCCTCGGCGGGGGCGGGGGCCTACGAGCAGTACTTC. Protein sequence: CASSLASAGAGAYEQYF. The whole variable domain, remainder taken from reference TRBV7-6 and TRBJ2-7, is GAGVSQSPRYKVTKRGQDVALRCDPISGHVSLYWYRQALGQGPEFLTYFNYEAQQDKSGLPNDRFSAERPEGSISTLTIQRTEQRDSAMYRCASSLASAGAGAYEQYFGPGTRLTVT.

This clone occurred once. This CDR3 is CASSLTTSGGAYEQYF. CDR3 nucleotides: TGCGCCAGCAGCCTCACTACTAGCGGGGGGGCCTACGAGCAGTACTTC. This chain joins TRBV5-1 and TRBJ2-7; 13 nucleotides line up with TRBD2. This CDR3 region has 16 residues. The germline V gene has CDR1 SGHRS and CDR2 YFSETQ. V shed 4 bases and J 2 bases; nucleotides not matched to a gene: 6. The whole variable domain, remainder taken from reference TRBV5-1 and TRBJ2-7, is KAGVTQTPRYLIKTRGQQVTLSCSPISGHRSVSWYQQTPGQGLQFLFEYFSETQRNKGNFPGRFSGRQFSNSRSEMNVSTLELGDSALYLCASSLTTSGGAYEQYFGPGTRLTVT.